Presented here are 22 T cell receptor beta chains from one specimen sequenced in a study of beta chain features in type 1 diabetes. Reverse transcription of all isolated RNA meant that expressed TCRB transcripts were sequenced. Method: immunoSEQ multiplex PCR; TCRdb's copy keeps in-frame clones and lacks some. The repertoire holds more than 350,000 clones, more than 9.5% seen once, with 0.045% to 0.05% in the top ten. The sequencing input was naive CD4+ T cells from blood. These receptors all stem from a woman in her late teens or twenties in good health.

In this sample, this clone turned up a few times. V and J are TRBV4-2 and TRBJ2-4, with D uncertain. This CDR3 spans 14 amino acids. Germline V gene data show CDR1 as LGHNA and CDR2 as YNFKEQ. The germline V and J ends were trimmed by 1 base and 4 bases, with 8 bases remaining between them. CDR3 in amino acids: CASSQAVGKNIQYF. Written as DNA, the CDR3 is TGTGCCAGCAGCCAAGCAGTTGGGAAAAACATTCAGTACTTC.

This clone was observed a handful of times. The J gene is TRBJ2-3, the V gene TRBV2; 7 bases are a match to TRBD1. CDR1 is SNHLY and CDR2 is FYNNEI in the germline V gene. V lost 9 bases, J lost 1 base, and 7 bases stayed unmatched. The CDR3 is 14 amino acids. The CDR3 reads CARERTGGTDTQYF. In DNA form, the CDR3 reads TGTGCCAGGGAACGGACAGGCGGCACAGATACGCAGTATTTT.

In this sample, this clone turned up a few times. This chain connects TRBV30 to TRBJ1-1, with TRBD1 as a possible D gene (6 bases). CDR3 length: 16 amino acids. V was shortened by 6 bases and J by 0 bases, with 20 bases between the two germline ends. Per germline, CDR1 GTSNPN and CDR2 SVGIG (reference sequence). The CDR3 sequence is CACWTALRALNTEAFF. As DNA, the CDR3 is TGTGCCTGCTGGACAGCCCTTCGCGCATTGAACACTGAAGCTTTCTTT.

This clone has just a few counts. The V and J genes are TRBV19 and TRBJ2-1; D unclear. The CDR3 has 14 residues. Germline V gene data show CDR1 as LNHDA and CDR2 as SQIVND (reference sequence). V shed 4 bases and J shed 3 bases, with 10 bases lying between them. In DNA, the CDR3 is TGTGCCAGTAGTACTGGGTTTTACTACAATGAGCAGTTCTTC. Its protein is CASSTGFYYNEQFF.

The chain carries TRBV7-2 and TRBJ2-3; weak D call: TRBD1 (5 bases). The CDR3 contains 13 residues. The germline V gene encodes CDR1 SGHTA and CDR2 FQGNSA. V lost 8 bases, J lost 5 bases, and 14 bases lay in between. CDR3 nucleotide sequence: TGTGCCAGCTGTCAAGGGGCCGAAGATACGCAGTATTTT. Translating gives CASCQGAEDTQYF.

This clone showed up just a few times. The chain uses TRBV10-3 and TRBJ2-1; 14 nucleotides align to TRBD2. V was clipped by 4 bases and J by 9 bases; unmatched bases: 5. This CDR3 is built from 15 residues. Germline lookup yields CDR1 ENHRY and CDR2 SYGVKD. In DNA form, the CDR3 reads TGTGCCATCAGTGGAGGGACTAGCGGGAGCTTTGAGCAGTTCTTC. Encoded protein: CAISGGTSGSFEQFF.

In its sample, this clone was seen a few times. V gene TRBV18 combines with J gene TRBJ1-3; the D gene is possibly TRBD1 (5 bases). V lost 3 bases to trimming and J lost 2 bases, with 8 bases between them. Germline V gives CDR1 KGHSH, CDR2 LQKENI. This CDR3 has 14 amino acids. The CDR3 sequence is CASSPQGTGNTIYF. The CDR3 DNA follows: TGTGCCAGCTCACCGCAGGGAACTGGAAACACCATATATTTT.

A note on this clone: Germline is not matched at one junction end, which may reflect a read error. Written as DNA, the CDR3 is TGTGCCAGCAGCTTAATACCCGCGGGCCCTAGCGGGGGGACCTTC. Protein sequence: CASSLIPAGPSGGTF. The chain links TRBV7-2 to TRBJ2-7; TRBD2 matches at 11 bases. Germline loops: CDR1 SGHTA, CDR2 FQGNSA. This CDR3 is built from 15 residues.

The chain is built from TRBV29-1 and TRBJ1-2, with D maybe TRBD1 (5 bases). This CDR3 spans 12 amino acids. CDR1 is SQVTM, CDR2 ANQGSEA, per germline. Trimming took off 6 bases at V and 4 bases at J, with 12 bases between the two ends. Here the CDR3 reads CSVSGRAYGYTF. In nucleotides, the CDR3 is TGCAGCGTATCTGGCAGGGCCTATGGCTACACCTTC.

This clone has just a few counts. The chain couples TRBV14 to TRBJ2-7; D remains ambiguous. Between the trimmed V and J ends, which lost 4 bases and 6 bases, there was a span of 10 bases. This CDR3 has 12 amino acids. CDR1 is SGHDN and CDR2 is FVKESK in the germline V gene. The CDR3 nucleotides are TGTGCCAGCAGCCCTACTTTGAGCGAGCAGTACTTC. Its protein product is CASSPTLSEQYF.

This clone was seen many times. The chain has TRBV7-9 and TRBJ2-4, with D unclear. The V gene lost 1 base and the J gene lost 8 bases, with 6 bases spanning the gap. Germline CDR1 and CDR2: SEHNR and FQNEAQ (reference sequence). CDR3 length equals 12 residues. This CDR3 reads CASSLDWDIQYF. CDR3 sequence (DNA): TGTGCCAGCAGCTTAGACTGGGACATTCAGTACTTC. Full variable domain (rest looked up from reference TRBV7-9 and TRBJ2-4): DTGVSQNPRHKITKRGQNVTFRCDPISEHNRLYWYRQTLGQGPEFLTYFQNEAQLEKSRLLSDRFSAERPKGSFSTLEIQRTEQGDSAMYLCASSLDWDIQYFGAGTRLSVL.

This sequence joins TRBV7-9 and TRBJ2-5; D gene ambiguous. CDR1 and CDR2 (germline): SEHNR, FQNEAQ (reference sequence). Trimming stripped 5 bases from V and 3 bases from J, with 13 bases between. The CDR3 spans 14 residues. CDR3 nucleotides: TGTGCCAGCAGCGGGTGGGTCCGAGAAGAGACCCAGTACTTC. Translated, it gives CASSGWVREETQYF.

The chain employs TRBV7-3 and TRBJ2-5, with D possibly matching TRBD2 (6 bases). Germline values: CDR1 SGHTA, CDR2 FQGTGA. The CDR3 covers 15 residues. Trimming removed 2 bases at V and 5 bases at J, with 15 bases between. The CDR3, as DNA: TGTGCCAGCAGCTTAGTACCCACTAGCTGGGAGACCCAGTACTTC. It codes for CASSLVPTSWETQYF.

The CDR3 loop reads CASSPHRTSGTTDTQYF. DNA of the CDR3: TGTGCCAGCAGCCCCCACCGGACTAGCGGGACAACAGATACGCAGTATTTT. J is TRBJ2-3 and V is TRBV7-3, with 12 bases fitting TRBD2. Germline CDR1 SGHTA, CDR2 FQGTGA. J lost 3 bases, V lost 5 bases, and 9 bases had no gene match. The CDR3 consists of 17 residues.

This chain connects TRBV5-1 to TRBJ2-1; a possible D gene is TRBD2 (6 bases). V gave up 5 bases and J gave up 0 bases, with 18 bases separating them. Germline values: CDR1 SGHRS, CDR2 YFSETQ. CDR3 length equals 17 residues. CDR3 loop: CASSSVEGQSSYNEQFF. CDR3 DNA: TGCGCCAGCAGTTCTGTGGAGGGCCAGAGCTCCTACAATGAGCAGTTCTTC.

V is TRBV7-3 and J is TRBJ2-1; 11 nucleotides align to TRBD2. With V trimmed by 2 bases and J by 4 bases, 7 bases remained unmatched. The CDR3 is 17 amino acids. Germline-derived CDR1 and CDR2 are SGHTA and FQGTGA. The CDR3 DNA sequence: TGTGCCAGCAGCTTATACCCCGGGACTAGCGGTTACAATGAGCAGTTCTTC. As protein: CASSLYPGTSGYNEQFF.

This chain links TRBV5-1 with TRBJ2-5, with D perhaps TRBD1 (5 bases). Germline V gene data show CDR1 as SGHRS and CDR2 as YFSETQ. The V and J ends lost 0 bases and 4 bases respectively, with 13 bases between them. The length of the CDR3 is 15 residues. In DNA, the CDR3 is TGCGCCAGCAGCTTGGAGGGCAGGGCCGGAGAGACCCAGTACTTC. This encodes CASSLEGRAGETQYF. The variable domain in full, with the rest retrieved from reference TRBV5-1 and TRBJ2-5, is KAGVTQTPRYLIKTRGQQVTLSCSPISGHRSVSWYQQTPGQGLQFLFEYFSETQRNKGNFPGRFSGRQFSNSRSEMNVSTLELGDSALYLCASSLEGRAGETQYFGPGTRLLVL.

The genes are TRBV28 and TRBJ2-3; 9 nucleotides line up with TRBD2. Germline V gene lookup returns CDR1 MDHEN and CDR2 SYDVKM. Trimming removed 4 bases from V and 7 bases from J; junction bases left unmatched: 9. The CDR3 has 15 amino acids. The CDR3 coding sequence is TGTGCCAGCAGTTACCAGCGGGGGGCCGCAAATACGCAGTATTTT. It specifies CASSYQRGAANTQYF.

V usage is TRBV11-2 and J usage is TRBJ1-3, with D unclear. CDR3 length: 16 amino acids. Germline V gene data show CDR1 as SGHAT and CDR2 as FQNNGV. V was clipped by 6 bases and J by 2 bases, with 17 bases between them. In nucleotides, the CDR3 is TGTGCCAGCAGTCCTATTCCCGGGAGACCTGGAAACACCATATATTTT. This gives the protein CASSPIPGRPGNTIYF.

The chain joins TRBV10-3 to TRBJ1-4; TRBD1 might be the D (6 bases). Germline-derived CDR1 and CDR2 are ENHRY and SYGVKD. The CDR3 sequence is 13 residues long. Trimming left V 7 bases short and J 8 bases short, with 14 bases between. In DNA form, the CDR3 reads TGTGCCATCAATGGGGGCAACGGAGAAAAACTGTTTTTT. It yields the protein CAINGGNGEKLFF.

The CDR3 region has the DNA TGTGCCAGCAGTTCCATCCGACAGGGCGGGGGAAGCACAGATACGCAGTATTTT. Translating it yields CASSSIRQGGGSTDTQYF. This chain links TRBV28 with TRBJ2-3; either TRBD1 or TRBD2 may supply D (7 bases each). Germline V lookup: CDR1 MDHEN, CDR2 SYDVKM. V lost 4 bases and J lost 0, with 20 bases in between. The CDR3 contains 18 residues.

This clone was detected a few times. The chain is built from TRBV6-5 and TRBJ2-2, with D possibly matching TRBD2 (6 bases). The length of the CDR3 is 14 residues. V was shortened by 0 bases and J by 4 bases, with 6 bases between the two germline ends. Germline CDR1 reads MNHEY; CDR2 reads SVGAGI. The CDR3 loop reads CASSYSEGTGELFF. CDR3 DNA sequence: TGTGCCAGCAGTTACTCGGAGGGCACCGGGGAGCTGTTTTTT.